Shown below are 12 T cell receptor beta chains from a single sample sequenced in a study of technical replicates of blood from a handful of donors. TCRdb's table, derived via immunoSEQ multiplex PCR, lists solely in-frame clones and lacks some. The sample has some 60,000 clones, around nine tenths seen once. The sequenced sample consisted of PBMCs. These receptors were collected from a human donor in good health. Some clones in this sample may be carry-over from other donors' samples.

This chain links TRBV7-9 with TRBJ2-7; D gene unclear. The germline V gene has CDR1 SEHNR and CDR2 FQNEAQ (reference sequence). V dropped 4 bases and J dropped 4 bases, with 8 bases sitting between them. CDR3 length equals 12 residues. Here the CDR3 reads CASSYPGYEQYF. CDR3 in DNA: TGTGCCAGCAGCTATCCAGGATACGAGCAGTACTTC.

CDR3: CASSFIQGLRNSPLHF. DNA for the CDR3: TGTGCCAGTAGTTTCATTCAGGGTCTTAGGAATTCACCCCTCCACTTT. The chain uses TRBV19 and TRBJ1-6; D perhaps matches TRBD1 (5 bases). The V gene lost 5 bases and the J gene lost 7 bases, with 18 bases spanning the gap. Germline V gene sequence: CDR1 LNHDA, CDR2 SQIVND (reference sequence). The CDR3 loop spans 16 amino acids. The entire variable domain, with the rest obtained from reference TRBV19 and TRBJ1-6, is as follows: DGGITQSPKYLFRKEGQNVTLSCEQNLNHDAMYWYRQDPGQGLRLIYYSQIVNDFQKGDIAEGYSVSREKKESFPLTVTSAQKNPTAFYLCASSFIQGLRNSPLHFGNGTRLTVT.

This rearrangement joins TRBV30 to TRBJ2-2; D remains unclear. Trimming took off 0 bases at V and 4 bases at J, with 12 bases between the two ends. Germline V lookup: CDR1 GTSNPN, CDR2 SVGIG (reference sequence). The CDR3 contains 15 residues. CDR3 nucleotide sequence: TGTGCCTGGAGTGTACTCCTAAGCGCCACCGGGGAGCTGTTTTTT. Amino acids: CAWSVLLSATGELFF.

The chain links TRBV5-1 to TRBJ1-1, with D perhaps TRBD1 (5 bases). The CDR3 sequence is 15 residues long. Looked up from germline, CDR1 is SGHRS and CDR2 is YFSETQ. Trimming left V 4 bases short and J 3 bases short, with 16 bases between. This CDR3 reads CASSPQEGGDTEAFF. The CDR3 bases are TGCGCCAGCAGCCCCCAAGAGGGAGGGGACACTGAAGCTTTCTTT.

The chain carries TRBV5-1 and TRBJ2-1; 10 bases fit TRBD1. The CDR3 contains 17 residues. Germline CDR1 is SGHRS and CDR2 is YFSETQ. The V and J ends lost 4 bases and 1 base, in that order; junction bases with no gene match: 8. This CDR3 reads CASSEPRTGGSYNEQFF. The CDR3 bases are TGCGCCAGCAGCGAGCCTCGGACAGGGGGATCCTACAATGAGCAGTTCTTC.

This clone showed up just once. V and J are TRBV10-3 and TRBJ1-5; the D gene is possibly TRBD1 (5 bases). In germline, CDR1 is ENHRY, CDR2 SYGVKD. The germline V and J ends were trimmed by 1 base and 5 bases, with 6 bases remaining between them. This CDR3 is built from 13 residues. CDR3 sequence: CAISEFRDQPQHF. The CDR3, as DNA: TGTGCCATCAGTGAGTTCAGGGATCAGCCCCAGCATTTT.

V usage is TRBV29-1 and J usage is TRBJ1-1; TRBD1 is a possible D gene (6 bases). CDR3 length: 13 amino acids. Looked up from germline, CDR1 is SQVTM and CDR2 is ANQGSEA. Trimming took 6 bases from V and 2 from J, leaving 13 bases between them. The CDR3 reads CSVKTGANTEAFF. In DNA, the CDR3 is TGCAGCGTGAAGACAGGAGCAAACACTGAAGCTTTCTTT. The full variable domain, completed using reference TRBV29-1 and TRBJ1-1, is SAVISQKPSRDICQRGTSLTIQCQVDSQVTMMFWYRQQPGQSLTLIATANQGSEATYESGFVIDKFPISRPNLTFSTLTVSNMSPEDSSIYLCSVKTGANTEAFFGQGTRLTVV.

The rearrangement joins TRBV5-6 to TRBJ2-1; TRBD2 aligns across 10 bases. The CDR3 extends over 15 amino acids. The junction had 2 bases not matched to a gene; V was cut back by 0 bases and J by 5 bases. Germline-derived CDR1 and CDR2 are SGHDT and YYEEEE. CDR3 region: CASSLVTSGDNEQFF. CDR3 coding DNA: TGTGCCAGCAGCTTGGTTACTAGCGGGGACAATGAGCAGTTCTTC.

The V and J genes are TRBV11-2 and TRBJ2-5; 11 nucleotides match TRBD2. Losses at the gene ends were 3 bases for V and 5 bases for J; bases not matched to a gene: 11. Germline V gene data show CDR1 as SGHAT and CDR2 as FQNNGV. This CDR3 comprises 17 residues. The chain's CDR3 is CASSFSRLAGGGETQYF. DNA for the CDR3: TGTGCCAGCAGCTTTAGTCGGCTAGCGGGGGGAGGCGAGACCCAGTACTTC.

This chain links TRBV5-1 with TRBJ2-7, with 9 nucleotides matching TRBD2. V lost 5 bases, J lost 3 bases, and 3 bases stayed unmatched. The CDR3 covers 13 residues. Germline V gene data show CDR1 as SGHRS and CDR2 as YFSETQ. In DNA form, the CDR3 reads TGCGCCAGCAGGACTAGCGGAAACTACGAGCAGTACTTC. Its protein product is CASRTSGNYEQYF.

J is TRBJ1-1 and V is TRBV6-6; a possible D gene is TRBD1 (5 bases). The ends were cut back, 8 bases at V and 5 bases at J, with 9 bases in the middle. This CDR3 contains 11 residues. CDR1 is MNHNY, CDR2 SVGAGI, per germline (reference sequence). The CDR3 here is CASLKGTEAFF. The CDR3 DNA sequence: TGTGCCAGCCTTAAGGGGACTGAAGCTTTCTTT.

The gene calls are TRBV4-2 and TRBJ2-7; a possible D gene is TRBD1 (6 bases). CDR3 size: 15 residues. V lost 0 bases and J 1 base, leaving 10 bases between the germline ends. CDR1 is LGHNA and CDR2 is YNFKEQ in the germline V gene. The CDR3 bases are TGTGCCAGCAGCCAAGAGAGGCAGGGGTCCTACGAGCAGTACTTC. Amino acids: CASSQERQGSYEQYF.